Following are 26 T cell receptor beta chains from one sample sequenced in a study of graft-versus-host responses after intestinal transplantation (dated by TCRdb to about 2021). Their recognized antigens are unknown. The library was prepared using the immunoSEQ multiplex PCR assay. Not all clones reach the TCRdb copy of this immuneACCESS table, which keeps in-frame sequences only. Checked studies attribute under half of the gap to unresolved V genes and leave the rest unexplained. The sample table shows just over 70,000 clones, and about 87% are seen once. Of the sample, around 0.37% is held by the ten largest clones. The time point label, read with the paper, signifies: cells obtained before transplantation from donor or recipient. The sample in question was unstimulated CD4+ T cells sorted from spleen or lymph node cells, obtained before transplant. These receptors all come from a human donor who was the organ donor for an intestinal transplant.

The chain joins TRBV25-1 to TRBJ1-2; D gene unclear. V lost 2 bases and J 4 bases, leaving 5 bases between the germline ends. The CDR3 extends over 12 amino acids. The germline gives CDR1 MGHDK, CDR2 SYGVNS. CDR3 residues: CASSEAAYGYTF. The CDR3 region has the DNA TGTGCCAGCAGTGAAGCGGCCTATGGCTACACCTTC.

CDR3 sequence reads: CASSADRGFTDTQYF. The DNA for the CDR3 is TGTGCCAGCAGCGCAGACAGGGGATTCACAGATACGCAGTATTTT. The chain combines TRBV9 with TRBJ2-3; 8 bases align to TRBD1. After removal of 3 bases from V and 2 bases from J, the junction contained 5 bases not matched to a gene. CDR3 length equals 15 residues. Germline V gives CDR1 SGDLS, CDR2 YYNGEE.

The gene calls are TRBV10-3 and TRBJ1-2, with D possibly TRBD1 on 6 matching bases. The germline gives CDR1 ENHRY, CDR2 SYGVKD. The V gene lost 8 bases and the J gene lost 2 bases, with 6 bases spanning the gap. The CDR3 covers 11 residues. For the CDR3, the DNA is TGTGCCATCGGACAGAACTATGGCTACACCTTC. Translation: CAIGQNYGYTF.

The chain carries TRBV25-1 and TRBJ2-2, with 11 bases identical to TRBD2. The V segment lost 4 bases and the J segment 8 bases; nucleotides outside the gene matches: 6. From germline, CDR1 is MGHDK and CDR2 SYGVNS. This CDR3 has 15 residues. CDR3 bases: TGTGCCAGCAGTGGGCTAGCGGGGGGAGTGGGGGAGCTGTTTTTT. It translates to CASSGLAGGVGELFF.

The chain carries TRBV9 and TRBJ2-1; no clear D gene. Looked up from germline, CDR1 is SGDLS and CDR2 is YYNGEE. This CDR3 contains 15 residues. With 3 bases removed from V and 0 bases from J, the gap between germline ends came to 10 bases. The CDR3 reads CASSAGVGSYNEQFF. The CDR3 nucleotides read TGTGCCAGCAGCGCGGGTGTAGGCTCCTACAATGAGCAGTTCTTC. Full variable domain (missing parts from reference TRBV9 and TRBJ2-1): DSGVTQTPKHLITATGQRVTLRCSPRSGDLSVYWYQQSLDQGLQFLIQYYNGEERAKGNILERFSAQQFPDLHSELNLSSLELGDSALYFCASSAGVGSYNEQFFGPGTRLTVL.

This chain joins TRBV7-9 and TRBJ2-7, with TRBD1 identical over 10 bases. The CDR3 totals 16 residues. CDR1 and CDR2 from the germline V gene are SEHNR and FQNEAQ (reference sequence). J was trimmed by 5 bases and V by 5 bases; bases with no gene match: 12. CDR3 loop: CASSLRGTGARDEQYV. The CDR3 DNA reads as TGTGCCAGCAGCCTACGTGGGACAGGGGCCAGGGACGAGCAGTACGTC.

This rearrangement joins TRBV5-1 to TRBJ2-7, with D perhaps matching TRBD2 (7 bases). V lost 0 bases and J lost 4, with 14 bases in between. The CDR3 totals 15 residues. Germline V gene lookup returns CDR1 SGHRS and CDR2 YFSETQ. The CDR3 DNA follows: TGCGCCAGCAGCTTGGTTCCGGGGGGCGAATACGAGCAGTACGTC. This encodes CASSLVPGGEYEQYV.

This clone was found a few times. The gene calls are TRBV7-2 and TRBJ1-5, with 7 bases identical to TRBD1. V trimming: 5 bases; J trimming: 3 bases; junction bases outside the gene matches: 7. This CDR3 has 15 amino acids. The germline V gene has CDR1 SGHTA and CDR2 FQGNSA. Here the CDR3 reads CASSGQTGFNQPQHF. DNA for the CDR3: TGTGCCAGCAGCGGCCAGACAGGGTTCAATCAGCCCCAGCATTTT.

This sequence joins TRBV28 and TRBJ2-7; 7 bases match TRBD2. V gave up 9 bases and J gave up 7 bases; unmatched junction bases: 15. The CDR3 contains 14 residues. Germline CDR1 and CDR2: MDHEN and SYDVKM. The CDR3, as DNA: TGTGCCAGTTCCGGCGGGGGTCCACTTGAAGAGCAGTACGTC. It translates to CASSGGGPLEEQYV.

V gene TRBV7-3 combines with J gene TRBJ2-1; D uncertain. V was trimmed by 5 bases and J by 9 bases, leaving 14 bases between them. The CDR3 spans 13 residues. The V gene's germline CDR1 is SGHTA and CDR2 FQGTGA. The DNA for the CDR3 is TGTGCCAGCAGCCCAAACGTTAGATCTGAGCAGTTCTTC. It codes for CASSPNVRSEQFF.

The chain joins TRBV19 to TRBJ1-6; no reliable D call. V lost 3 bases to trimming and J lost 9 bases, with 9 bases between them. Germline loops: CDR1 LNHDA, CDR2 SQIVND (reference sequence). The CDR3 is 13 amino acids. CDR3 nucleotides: TGTGCCAGTAGTATGCCAGTCACTTCACCCCTCCACTTT. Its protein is CASSMPVTSPLHF.

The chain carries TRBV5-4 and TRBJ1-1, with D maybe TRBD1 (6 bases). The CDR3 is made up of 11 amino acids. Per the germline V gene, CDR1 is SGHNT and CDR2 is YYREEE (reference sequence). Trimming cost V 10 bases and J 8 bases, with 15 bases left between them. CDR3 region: CAQWYRAEAFF. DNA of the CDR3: TGTGCCCAATGGTACAGGGCGGAAGCTTTCTTT.

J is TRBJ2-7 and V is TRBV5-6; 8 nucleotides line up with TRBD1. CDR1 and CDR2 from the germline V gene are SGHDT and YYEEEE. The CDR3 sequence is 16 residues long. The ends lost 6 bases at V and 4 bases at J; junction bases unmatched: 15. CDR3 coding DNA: TGTGCCAGCACCCACCAGCGGGCAGGGGGCTCTTACGAGCAGTACGTC. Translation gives CASTHQRAGGSYEQYV.

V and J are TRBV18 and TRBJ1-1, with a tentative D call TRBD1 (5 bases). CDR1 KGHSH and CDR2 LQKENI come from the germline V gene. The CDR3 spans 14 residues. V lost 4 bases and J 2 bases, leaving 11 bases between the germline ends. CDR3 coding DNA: TGTGCCAGCTCACTAACAGGTGAAAACACTGAAGCTTTCTTT. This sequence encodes CASSLTGENTEAFF.

CDR3 DNA: TGTGCCAGCAGTTTACCTGCGATGGATACGCAGTATTTT. Translation gives CASSLPAMDTQYF. The chain carries TRBV28 and TRBJ2-3, with no clear D. The CDR3 totals 13 residues. The germline V and J ends were trimmed by 2 bases and 6 bases, with 9 bases remaining between them. Looked up from germline, CDR1 is MDHEN and CDR2 is SYDVKM.

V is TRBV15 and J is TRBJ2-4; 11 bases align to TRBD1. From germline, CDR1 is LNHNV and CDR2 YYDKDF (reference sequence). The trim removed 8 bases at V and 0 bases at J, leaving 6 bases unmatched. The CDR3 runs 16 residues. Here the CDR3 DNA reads TGTGCCACCGGGACAGGGGGTCTTATAGCCAAAAACATTCAGTACTTC. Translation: CATGTGGLIAKNIQYF.

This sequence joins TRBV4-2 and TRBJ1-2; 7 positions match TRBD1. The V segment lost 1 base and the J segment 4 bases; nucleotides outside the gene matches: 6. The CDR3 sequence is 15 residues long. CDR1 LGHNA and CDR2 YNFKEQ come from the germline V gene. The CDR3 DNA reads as TGTGCCAGCAGCCAAGGGGTTTCAGGGGGCTATGGCTACACCTTC. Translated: CASSQGVSGGYGYTF.

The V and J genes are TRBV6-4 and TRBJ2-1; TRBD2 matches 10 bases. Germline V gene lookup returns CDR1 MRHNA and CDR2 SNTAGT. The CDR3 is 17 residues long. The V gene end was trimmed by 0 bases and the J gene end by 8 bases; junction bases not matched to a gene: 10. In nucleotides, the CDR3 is TGTGCCAGCAGTGACTCTGAAAGCGGGGGGGCTTCGGATGAGCAGTTCTTC. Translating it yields CASSDSESGGASDEQFF.

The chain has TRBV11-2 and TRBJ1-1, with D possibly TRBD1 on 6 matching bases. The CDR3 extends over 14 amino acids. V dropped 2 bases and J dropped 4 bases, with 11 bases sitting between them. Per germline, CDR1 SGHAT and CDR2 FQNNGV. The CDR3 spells CASSLFAGATEAFF. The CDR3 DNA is TGTGCCAGCAGCTTATTTGCAGGGGCCACTGAAGCTTTCTTT.

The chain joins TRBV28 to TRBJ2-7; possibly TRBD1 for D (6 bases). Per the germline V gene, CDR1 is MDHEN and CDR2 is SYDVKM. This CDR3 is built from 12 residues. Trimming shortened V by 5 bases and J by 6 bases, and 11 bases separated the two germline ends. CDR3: CASSTTGPEQYV. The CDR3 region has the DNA TGTGCCAGCAGTACGACAGGCCCCGAGCAGTACGTC.

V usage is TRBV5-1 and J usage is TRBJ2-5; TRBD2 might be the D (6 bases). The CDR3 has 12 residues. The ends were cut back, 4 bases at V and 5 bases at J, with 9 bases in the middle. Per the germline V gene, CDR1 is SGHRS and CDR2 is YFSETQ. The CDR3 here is CASSRGVETQYF. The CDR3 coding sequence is TGCGCCAGCAGCCGCGGGGTGGAGACCCAGTACTTC.

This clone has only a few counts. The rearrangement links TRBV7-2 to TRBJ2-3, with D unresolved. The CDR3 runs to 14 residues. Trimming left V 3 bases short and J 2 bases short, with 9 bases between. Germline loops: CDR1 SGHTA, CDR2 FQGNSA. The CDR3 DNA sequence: TGTGCCAGCAGCTTTCTCAGTGTCACAGATACGCAGTATTTT. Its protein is CASSFLSVTDTQYF.

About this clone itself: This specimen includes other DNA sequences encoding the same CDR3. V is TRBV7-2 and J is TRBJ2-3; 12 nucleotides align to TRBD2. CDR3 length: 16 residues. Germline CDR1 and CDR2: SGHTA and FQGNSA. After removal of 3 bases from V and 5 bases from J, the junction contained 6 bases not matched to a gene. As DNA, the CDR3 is TGTGCCAGCAGCTTTCTAGCGGGGGGGCTCGGAGATACGCAGTATTTT. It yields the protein CASSFLAGGLGDTQYF.

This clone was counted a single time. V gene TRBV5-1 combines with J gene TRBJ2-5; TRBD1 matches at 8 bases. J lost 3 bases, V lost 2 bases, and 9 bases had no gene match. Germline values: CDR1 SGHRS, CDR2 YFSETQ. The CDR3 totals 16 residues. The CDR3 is CASSLPGQAGKETQYF. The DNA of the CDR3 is TGCGCCAGCAGCTTACCGGGACAGGCCGGAAAAGAGACCCAGTACTTC.

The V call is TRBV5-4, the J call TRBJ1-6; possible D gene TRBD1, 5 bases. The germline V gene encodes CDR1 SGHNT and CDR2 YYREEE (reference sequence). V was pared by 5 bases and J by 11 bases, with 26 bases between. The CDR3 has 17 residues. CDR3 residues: CASRRGTDLGIRAPLHF. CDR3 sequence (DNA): TGTGCCAGCAGACGCGGGACCGACCTTGGGATCCGGGCACCCCTCCACTTT. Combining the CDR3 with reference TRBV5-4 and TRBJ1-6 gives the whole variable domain ETGVTQSPTHLIKTRGQQVTLRCSSQSGHNTVSWYQQALGQGPQFIFQYYREEENGRGNFPPRFSGLQFPNYSSELNVNALELDDSALYLCASRRGTDLGIRAPLHFGNGTRLTVT.

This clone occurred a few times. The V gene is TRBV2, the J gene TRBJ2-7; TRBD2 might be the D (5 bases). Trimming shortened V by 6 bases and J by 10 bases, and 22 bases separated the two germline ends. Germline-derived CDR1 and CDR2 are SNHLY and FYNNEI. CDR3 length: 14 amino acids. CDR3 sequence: CASRNPGYEKNQYV. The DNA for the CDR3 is TGTGCCAGCAGGAACCCGGGATACGAAAAGAACCAGTACGTC.